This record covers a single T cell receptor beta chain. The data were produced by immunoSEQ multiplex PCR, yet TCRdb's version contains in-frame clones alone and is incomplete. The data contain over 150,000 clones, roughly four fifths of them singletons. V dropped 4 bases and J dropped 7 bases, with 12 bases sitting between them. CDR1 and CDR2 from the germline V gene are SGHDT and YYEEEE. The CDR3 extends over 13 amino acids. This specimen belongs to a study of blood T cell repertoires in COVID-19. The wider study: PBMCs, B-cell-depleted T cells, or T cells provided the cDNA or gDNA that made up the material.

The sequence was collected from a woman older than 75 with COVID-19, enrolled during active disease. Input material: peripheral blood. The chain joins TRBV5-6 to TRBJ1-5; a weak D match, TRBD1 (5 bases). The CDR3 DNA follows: TGTGCCAGCAGCCCCGGATGGGGCCAGCCCCAGCATTTT. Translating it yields CASSPGWGQPQHF.